This T cell receptor (beta chain) was found in a study of CD8 T cells in Susac syndrome. General observations from the study: As the study acknowledged, the number of individuals in its TCR sequencing and HLA analysis was relatively small.

Reverse transcription of about 0.5 to 1 ug RNA was performed with random hexamers. The CDR3 of TCR beta was amplified by immunoSEQ multiplex PCR across 54 Vbeta and 13 Jbeta. TCRdb independently ran MiXCR on the immunoSEQ multiplex PCR reads; one entry per CDR3 protein. Among about 280,000 distinct CDR3 sequences, 70% to 90% were seen once, and the ten largest hold 0.11%. The germline V gene has CDR1 SGHDN and CDR2 FVKESK. After removal of 3 bases from V and 2 bases from J, the junction contained 4 bases not matched to a gene. This CDR3 is 14 amino acids long. CD8+ and CD4+ T cells from blood underwent TCR beta sequencing. Negative isolation was applied to CD8+ and CD4+ T cells, and FACS enrichment was applied to TEMRA cells. On this clonotype itself: Its antigen is as yet unknown.

This TCR derives from a human donor with multiple sclerosis. The rearrangement uses TRBV14 and TRBJ2-7, with 7 nucleotides matching TRBD2. The sample taken for sequencing was CD8+ T cells from PBMCs. CDR3 sequence: CASSHLGTTYEQYF. The DNA of the CDR3 is TGTGCCAGCAGCCATCTGGGGACTACCTACGAGCAGTACTTC.